The entry that follows covers one T cell receptor beta chain sequence. The junction departs from the called germline gene at one end, perhaps through a read error. Controls scored 5 or less on a depressive symptom inventory and never had mood disorders. Profiled with immunoSEQ multiplex PCR; TCRdb holds only in-frame clones, not every one. The sample gives more than 20,000 clones, roughly 93% of which show up once; roughly 0.31% is in the top ten. These data come from a study of untreated major depressive disorder. The source is a man aged 25-45 years in good health. Source material: CD4+ T cells from PBMCs.

The CDR3 coding sequence is TGTGCCAGCAGTGAGCGGGGGACAGGGCCTTTC. This codes for CASSERGTGPF. The chain uses TRBV2 and TRBJ2-4; 9 bases align to TRBD1. Germline loops: CDR1 SNHLY, CDR2 FYNNEI. CDR3 length equals 11 residues.